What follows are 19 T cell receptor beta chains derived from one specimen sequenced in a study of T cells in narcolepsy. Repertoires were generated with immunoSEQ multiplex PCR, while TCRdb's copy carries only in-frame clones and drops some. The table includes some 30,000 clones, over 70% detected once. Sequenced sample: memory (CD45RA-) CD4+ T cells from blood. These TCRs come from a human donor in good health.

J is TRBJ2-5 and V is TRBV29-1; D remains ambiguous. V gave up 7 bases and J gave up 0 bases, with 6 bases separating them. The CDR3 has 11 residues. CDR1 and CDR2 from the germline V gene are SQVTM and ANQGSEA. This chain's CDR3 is CSGGYQETQYF. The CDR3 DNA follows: TGCAGCGGGGGATACCAAGAGACCCAGTACTTC. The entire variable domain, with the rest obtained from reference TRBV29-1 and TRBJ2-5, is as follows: SAVISQKPSRDICQRGTSLTIQCQVDSQVTMMFWYRQQPGQSLTLIATANQGSEATYESGFVIDKFPISRPNLTFSTLTVSNMSPEDSSIYLCSGGYQETQYFGPGTRLLVL.

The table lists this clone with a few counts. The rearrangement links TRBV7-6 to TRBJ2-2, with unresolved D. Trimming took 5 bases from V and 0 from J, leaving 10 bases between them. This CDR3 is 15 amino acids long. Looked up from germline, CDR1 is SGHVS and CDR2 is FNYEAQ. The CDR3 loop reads CASSVYTANTGELFF. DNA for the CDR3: TGTGCCAGCAGCGTGTACACCGCGAACACCGGGGAGCTGTTTTTT.

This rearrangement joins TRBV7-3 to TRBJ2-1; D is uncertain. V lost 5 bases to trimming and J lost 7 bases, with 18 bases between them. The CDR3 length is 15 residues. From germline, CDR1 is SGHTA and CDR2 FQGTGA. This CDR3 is CASSASGPPRNEQFF. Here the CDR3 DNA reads TGTGCCAGCAGCGCCTCGGGTCCCCCGAGGAATGAGCAGTTCTTC.

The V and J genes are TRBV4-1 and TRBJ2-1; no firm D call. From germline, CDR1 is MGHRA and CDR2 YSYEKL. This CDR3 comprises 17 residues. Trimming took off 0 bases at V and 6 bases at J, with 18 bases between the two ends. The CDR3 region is CASSQDPVTGRTNEQFF. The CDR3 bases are TGCGCCAGCAGCCAAGACCCCGTGACCGGAAGGACCAATGAGCAGTTCTTC.

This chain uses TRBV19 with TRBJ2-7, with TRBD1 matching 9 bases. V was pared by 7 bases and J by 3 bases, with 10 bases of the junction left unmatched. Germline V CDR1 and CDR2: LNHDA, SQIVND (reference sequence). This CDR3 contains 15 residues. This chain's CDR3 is CASIENRGQDYEQYF. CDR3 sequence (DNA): TGTGCCAGTATCGAGAACAGGGGGCAAGACTACGAGCAGTACTTC.

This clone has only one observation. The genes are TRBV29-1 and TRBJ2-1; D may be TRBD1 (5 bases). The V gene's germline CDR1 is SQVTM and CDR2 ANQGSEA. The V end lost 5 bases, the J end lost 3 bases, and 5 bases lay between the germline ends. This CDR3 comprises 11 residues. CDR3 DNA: TGCAGCGTTCAGGGCTACAATGAGCAGTTCTTC. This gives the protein CSVQGYNEQFF.

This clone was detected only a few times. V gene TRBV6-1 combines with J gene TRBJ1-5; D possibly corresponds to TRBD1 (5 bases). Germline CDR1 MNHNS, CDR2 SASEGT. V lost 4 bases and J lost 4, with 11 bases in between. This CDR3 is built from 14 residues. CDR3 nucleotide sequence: TGTGCCAGCAGTGTTGACAGTCGGAATCAGCCCCAGCATTTT. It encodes CASSVDSRNQPQHF.

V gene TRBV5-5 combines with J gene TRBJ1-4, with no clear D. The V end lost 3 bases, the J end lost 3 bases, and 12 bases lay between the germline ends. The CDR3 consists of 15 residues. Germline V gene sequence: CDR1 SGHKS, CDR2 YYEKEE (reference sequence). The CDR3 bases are TGTGCCAGCAGCTACTCAATATCACCTAATGAAAAACTGTTTTTT. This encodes CASSYSISPNEKLFF.

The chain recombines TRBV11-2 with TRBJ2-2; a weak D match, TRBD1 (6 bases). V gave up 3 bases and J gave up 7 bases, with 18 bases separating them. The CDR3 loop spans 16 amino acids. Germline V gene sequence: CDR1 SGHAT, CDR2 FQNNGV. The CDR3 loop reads CASSFWGQVRFGELFF. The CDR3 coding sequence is TGTGCCAGCAGCTTTTGGGGACAAGTAAGGTTCGGGGAGCTGTTTTTT.

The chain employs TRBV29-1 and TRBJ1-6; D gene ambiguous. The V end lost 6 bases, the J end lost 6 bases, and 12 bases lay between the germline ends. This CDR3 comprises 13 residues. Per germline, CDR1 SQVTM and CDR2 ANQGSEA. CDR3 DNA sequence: TGCAGCGTCTCCACCGGGGTTAATTCACCCCTCCACTTT. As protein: CSVSTGVNSPLHF.

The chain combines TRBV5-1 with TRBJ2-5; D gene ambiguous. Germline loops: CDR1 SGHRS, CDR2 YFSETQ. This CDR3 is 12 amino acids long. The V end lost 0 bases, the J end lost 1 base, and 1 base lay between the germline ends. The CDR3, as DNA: TGCGCCAGCAGCTTGGTCCAAGAGACCCAGTACTTC. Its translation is CASSLVQETQYF.

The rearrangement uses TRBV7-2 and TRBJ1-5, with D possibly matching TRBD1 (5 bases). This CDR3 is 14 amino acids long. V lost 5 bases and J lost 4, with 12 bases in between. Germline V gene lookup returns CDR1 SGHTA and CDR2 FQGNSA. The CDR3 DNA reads TGTGCCAGCAGCCCAACTCAGGGAAATCAGCCCCAGCATTTT. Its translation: CASSPTQGNQPQHF.

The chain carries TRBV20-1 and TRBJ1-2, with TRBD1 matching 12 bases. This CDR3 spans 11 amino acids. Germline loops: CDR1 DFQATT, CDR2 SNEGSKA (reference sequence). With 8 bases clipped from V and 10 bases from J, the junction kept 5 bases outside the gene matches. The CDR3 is CSSGTGGIYTF. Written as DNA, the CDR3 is TGCAGTTCCGGGACAGGGGGCATCTACACCTTC.

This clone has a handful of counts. The CDR3 sequence is CASSSTSGRARNEQFF. The CDR3 coding sequence is TGTGCCAGCTCATCTACTAGCGGGAGGGCCAGGAATGAGCAGTTCTTC. V gene TRBV18 combines with J gene TRBJ2-1, with TRBD2 identical over 13 bases. With V trimmed by 5 bases and J by 7 bases, 8 bases remained unmatched. Germline CDR1 is KGHSH and CDR2 is LQKENI. CDR3 length: 16 residues.

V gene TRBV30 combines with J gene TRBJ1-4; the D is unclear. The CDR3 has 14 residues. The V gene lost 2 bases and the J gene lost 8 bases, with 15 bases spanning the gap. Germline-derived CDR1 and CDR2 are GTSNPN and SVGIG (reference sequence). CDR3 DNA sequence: TGTGCCTGGAGTACTGGACGAACGAGGGAAAAACTGTTTTTT. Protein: CAWSTGRTREKLFF.

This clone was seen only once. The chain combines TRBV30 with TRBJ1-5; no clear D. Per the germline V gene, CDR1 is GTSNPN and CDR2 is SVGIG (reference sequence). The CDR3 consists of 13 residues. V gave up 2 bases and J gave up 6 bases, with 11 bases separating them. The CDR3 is CAWSLGLGQPQHF. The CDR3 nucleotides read TGTGCCTGGAGTTTGGGGTTAGGTCAGCCCCAGCATTTT. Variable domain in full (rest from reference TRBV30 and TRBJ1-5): SQTIHQWPATLVQPVGSPLSLECTVEGTSNPNLYWYRQAAGRGLQLLFYSVGIGQISSEVPQNLSASRPQDRQFILSSKKLLLSDSGFYLCAWSLGLGQPQHFGDGTRLSIL.

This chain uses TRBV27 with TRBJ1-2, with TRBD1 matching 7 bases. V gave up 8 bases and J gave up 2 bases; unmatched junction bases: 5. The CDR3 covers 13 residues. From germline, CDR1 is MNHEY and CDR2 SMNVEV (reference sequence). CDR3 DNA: TGTGCCAGCGGGACAGCATCGAACTATGGCTACACCTTC. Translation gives CASGTASNYGYTF.

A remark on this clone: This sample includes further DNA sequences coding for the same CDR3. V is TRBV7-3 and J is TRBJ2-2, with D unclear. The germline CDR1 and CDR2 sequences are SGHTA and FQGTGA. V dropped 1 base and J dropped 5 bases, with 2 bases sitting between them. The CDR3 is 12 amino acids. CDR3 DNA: TGTGCCAGCAGCTTAAATACCGGGGAGCTGTTTTTT. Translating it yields CASSLNTGELFF. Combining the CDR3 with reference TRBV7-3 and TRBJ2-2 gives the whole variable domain GAGVSQTPSNKVTEKGKYVELRCDPISGHTALYWYRQSLGQGPEFLIYFQGTGAADDSGLPNDRFFAVRPEGSVSTLKIQRTERGDSAVYLCASSLNTGELFFGEGSRLTVL.

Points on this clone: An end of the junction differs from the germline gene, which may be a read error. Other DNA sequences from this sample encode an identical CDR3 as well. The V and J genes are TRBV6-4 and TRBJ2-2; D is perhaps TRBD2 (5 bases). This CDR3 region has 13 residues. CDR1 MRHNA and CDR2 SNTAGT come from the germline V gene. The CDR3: CASSAGYTGELFF. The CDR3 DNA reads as TGTGCCAGCAGTGCGGGATACACCGGGGAGCTGTTCTTT.